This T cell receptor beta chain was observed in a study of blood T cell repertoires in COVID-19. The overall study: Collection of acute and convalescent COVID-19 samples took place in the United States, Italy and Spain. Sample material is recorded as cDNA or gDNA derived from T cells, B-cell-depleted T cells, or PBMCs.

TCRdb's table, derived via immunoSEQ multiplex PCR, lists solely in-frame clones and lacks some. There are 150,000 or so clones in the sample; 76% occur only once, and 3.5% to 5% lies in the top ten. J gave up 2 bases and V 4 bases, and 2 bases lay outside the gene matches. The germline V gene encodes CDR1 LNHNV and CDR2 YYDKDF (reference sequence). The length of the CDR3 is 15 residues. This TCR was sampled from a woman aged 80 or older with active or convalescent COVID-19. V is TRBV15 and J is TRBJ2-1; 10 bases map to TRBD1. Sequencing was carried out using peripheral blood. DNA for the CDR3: TGTGCCACCAGCAAAGGACAGGGGGCCTACAATGAGCAGTTCTTC. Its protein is CATSKGQGAYNEQFF.